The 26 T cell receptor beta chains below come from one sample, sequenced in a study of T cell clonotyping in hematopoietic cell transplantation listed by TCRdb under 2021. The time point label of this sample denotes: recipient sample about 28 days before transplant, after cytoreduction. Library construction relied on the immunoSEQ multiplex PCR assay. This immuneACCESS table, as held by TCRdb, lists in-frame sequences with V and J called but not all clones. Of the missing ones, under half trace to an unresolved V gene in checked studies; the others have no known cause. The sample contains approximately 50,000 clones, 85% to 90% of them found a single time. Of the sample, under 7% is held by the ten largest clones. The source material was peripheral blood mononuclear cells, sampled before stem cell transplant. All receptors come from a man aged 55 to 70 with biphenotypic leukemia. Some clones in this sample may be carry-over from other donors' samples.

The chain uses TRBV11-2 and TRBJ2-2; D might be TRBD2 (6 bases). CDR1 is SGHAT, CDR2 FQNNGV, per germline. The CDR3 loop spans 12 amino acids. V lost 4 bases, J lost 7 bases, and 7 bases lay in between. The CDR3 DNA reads TGTGCCAGCAGCTACGGGGGCGGGGAGCTGTTTTTT. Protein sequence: CASSYGGGELFF.

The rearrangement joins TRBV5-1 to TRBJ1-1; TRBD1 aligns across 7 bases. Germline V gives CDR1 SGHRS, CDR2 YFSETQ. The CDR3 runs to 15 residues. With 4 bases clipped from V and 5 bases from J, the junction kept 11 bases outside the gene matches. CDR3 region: CASSPRTGLGTEAFF. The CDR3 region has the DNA TGCGCCAGCAGCCCCCGGACAGGCCTGGGGACTGAAGCTTTCTTT.

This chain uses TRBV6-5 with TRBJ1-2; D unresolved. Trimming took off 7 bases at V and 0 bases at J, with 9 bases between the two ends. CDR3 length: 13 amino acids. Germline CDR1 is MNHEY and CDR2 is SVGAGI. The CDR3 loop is CASKSDTNYGYTF. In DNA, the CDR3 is TGTGCCAGCAAGTCCGACACTAACTATGGCTACACCTTC.

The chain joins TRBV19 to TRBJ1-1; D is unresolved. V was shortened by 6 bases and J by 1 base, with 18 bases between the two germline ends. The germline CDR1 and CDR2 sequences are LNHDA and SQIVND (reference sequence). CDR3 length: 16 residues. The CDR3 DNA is TGTGCCAGTAGCGATCCGTATGAGGCCTGGAACACTGAAGCTTTCTTT. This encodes CASSDPYEAWNTEAFF.

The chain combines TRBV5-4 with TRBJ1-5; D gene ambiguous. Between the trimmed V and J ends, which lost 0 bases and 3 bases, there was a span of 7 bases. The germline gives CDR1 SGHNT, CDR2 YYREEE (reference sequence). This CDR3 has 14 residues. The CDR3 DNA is TGTGCCAGCAGCTTGGGCGGTTTCAATCAGCCCCAGCATTTT. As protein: CASSLGGFNQPQHF.

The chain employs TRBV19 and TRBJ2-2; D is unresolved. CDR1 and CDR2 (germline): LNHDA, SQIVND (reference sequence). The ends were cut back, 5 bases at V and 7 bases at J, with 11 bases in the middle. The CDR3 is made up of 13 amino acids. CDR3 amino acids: CASSALGFGELFF. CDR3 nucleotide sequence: TGTGCCAGTAGTGCGCTAGGGTTCGGGGAGCTGTTTTTT.

The CDR3 is CASSVGGSGYAYEQYF. CDR3 nucleotide sequence: TGTGCCAGCAGCGTAGGGGGTAGCGGGTACGCCTACGAGCAGTACTTC. The chain employs TRBV9 and TRBJ2-7; TRBD2 matches at 7 bases. Germline-derived CDR1 and CDR2 are SGDLS and YYNGEE. This CDR3 region has 16 residues. V gave up 0 bases and J gave up 2 bases; unmatched junction bases: 8. The full variable domain, with the rest looked up from reference TRBV9 and TRBJ2-7, is DSGVTQTPKHLITATGQRVTLRCSPRSGDLSVYWYQQSLDQGLQFLIQYYNGEERAKGNILERFSAQQFPDLHSELNLSSLELGDSALYFCASSVGGSGYAYEQYFGPGTRLTVT.

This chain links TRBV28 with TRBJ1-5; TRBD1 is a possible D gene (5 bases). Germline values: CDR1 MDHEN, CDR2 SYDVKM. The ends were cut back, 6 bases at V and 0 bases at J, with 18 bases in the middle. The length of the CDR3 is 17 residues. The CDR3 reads CASSSGLTANSNQPQHF. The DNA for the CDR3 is TGTGCCAGCAGCTCAGGCCTGACAGCTAATAGCAATCAGCCCCAGCATTTT.

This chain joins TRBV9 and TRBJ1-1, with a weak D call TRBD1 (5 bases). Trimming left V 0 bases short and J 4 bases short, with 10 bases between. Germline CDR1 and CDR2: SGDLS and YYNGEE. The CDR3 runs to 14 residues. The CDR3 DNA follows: TGTGCCAGCAGCGTAGGAGGGGACGGCACTGAAGCTTTCTTT. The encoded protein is CASSVGGDGTEAFF.

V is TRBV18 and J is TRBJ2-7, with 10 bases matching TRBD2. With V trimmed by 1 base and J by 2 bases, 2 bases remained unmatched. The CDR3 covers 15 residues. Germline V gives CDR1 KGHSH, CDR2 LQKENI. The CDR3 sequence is CASSPRSGRPYEQYF. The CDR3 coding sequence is TGTGCCAGCTCACCACGTAGCGGGAGGCCCTACGAGCAGTACTTC.

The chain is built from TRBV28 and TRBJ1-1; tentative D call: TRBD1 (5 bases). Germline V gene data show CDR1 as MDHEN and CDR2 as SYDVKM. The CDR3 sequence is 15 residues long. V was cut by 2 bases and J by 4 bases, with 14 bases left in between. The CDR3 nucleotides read TGTGCCAGCAGTTTACTGGGGGTTCTGGGCACTGAAGCTTTCTTT. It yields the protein CASSLLGVLGTEAFF.

CDR3 sequence (DNA): TGTGCCAGCAGCTTATTAACGGGTCGGGAAGAGACCCAGTACTTC. Amino acid sequence: CASSLLTGREETQYF. The chain is built from TRBV7-3 and TRBJ2-5; D unclear. This CDR3 contains 15 residues. Germline V gene data show CDR1 as SGHTA and CDR2 as FQGTGA. V was trimmed by 2 bases and J by 3 bases, leaving 13 bases between them.

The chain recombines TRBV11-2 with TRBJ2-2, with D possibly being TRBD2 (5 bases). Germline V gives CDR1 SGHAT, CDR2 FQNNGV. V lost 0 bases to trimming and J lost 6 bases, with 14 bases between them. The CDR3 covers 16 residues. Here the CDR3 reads CASSLDLPPGAGELFF. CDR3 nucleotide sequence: TGTGCCAGCAGCTTAGATCTCCCCCCCGGGGCCGGGGAGCTGTTTTTT.

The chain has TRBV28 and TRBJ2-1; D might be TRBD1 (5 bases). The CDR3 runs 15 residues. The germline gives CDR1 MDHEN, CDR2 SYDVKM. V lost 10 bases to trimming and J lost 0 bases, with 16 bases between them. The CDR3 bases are TGTGCCACCAGGCAGAGACAGAGCTCCTACAATGAGCAGTTCTTC. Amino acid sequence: CATRQRQSSYNEQFF.

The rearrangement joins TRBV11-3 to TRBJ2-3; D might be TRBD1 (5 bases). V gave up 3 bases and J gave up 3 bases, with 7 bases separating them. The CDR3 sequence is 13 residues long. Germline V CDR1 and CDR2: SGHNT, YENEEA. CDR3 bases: TGTGCCAGCAGCTTTGGGGCTACAGATACGCAGTATTTT. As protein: CASSFGATDTQYF.

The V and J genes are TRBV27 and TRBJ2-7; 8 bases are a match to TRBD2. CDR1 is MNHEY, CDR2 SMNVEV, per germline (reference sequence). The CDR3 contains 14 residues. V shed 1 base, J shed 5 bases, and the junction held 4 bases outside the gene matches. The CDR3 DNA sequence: TGTGCCAGCAGTTTATTGGGACTAGGGGACGAGCAGTACTTC. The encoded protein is CASSLLGLGDEQYF.

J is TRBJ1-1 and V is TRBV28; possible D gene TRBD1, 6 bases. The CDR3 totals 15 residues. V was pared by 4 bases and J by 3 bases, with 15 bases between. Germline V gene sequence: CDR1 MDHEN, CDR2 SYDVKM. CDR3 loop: CASSSLRGWDTEAFF. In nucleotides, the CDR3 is TGTGCCAGCAGTTCACTAAGGGGGTGGGACACTGAAGCTTTCTTT.

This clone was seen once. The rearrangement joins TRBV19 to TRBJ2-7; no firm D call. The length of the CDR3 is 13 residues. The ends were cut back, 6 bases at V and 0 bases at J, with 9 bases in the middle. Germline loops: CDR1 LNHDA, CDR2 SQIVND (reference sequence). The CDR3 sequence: CASSPANSYEQYF. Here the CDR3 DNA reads TGTGCCAGTAGCCCGGCAAACTCCTACGAGCAGTACTTC. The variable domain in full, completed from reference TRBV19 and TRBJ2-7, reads DGGITQSPKYLFRKEGQNVTLSCEQNLNHDAMYWYRQDPGQGLRLIYYSQIVNDFQKGDIAEGYSVSREKKESFPLTVTSAQKNPTAFYLCASSPANSYEQYFGPGTRLTVT.

CDR3 sequence (DNA): TGCAGCACCTCGGATACAGATACGCAGTATTTT. Amino acid sequence: CSTSDTDTQYF. The chain recombines TRBV29-1 with TRBJ2-3; D is uncertain. With 8 bases removed from V and 3 bases from J, the gap between germline ends came to 9 bases. From germline, CDR1 is SQVTM and CDR2 ANQGSEA. There are 11 residues in the CDR3.

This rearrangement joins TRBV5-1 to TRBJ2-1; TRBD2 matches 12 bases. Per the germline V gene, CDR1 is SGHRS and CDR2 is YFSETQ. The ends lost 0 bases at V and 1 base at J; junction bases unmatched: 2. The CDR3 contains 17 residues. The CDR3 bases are TGCGCCAGCAGCTTGGGACTAGCGGGAGTATCCTACAATGAGCAGTTCTTC. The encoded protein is CASSLGLAGVSYNEQFF.

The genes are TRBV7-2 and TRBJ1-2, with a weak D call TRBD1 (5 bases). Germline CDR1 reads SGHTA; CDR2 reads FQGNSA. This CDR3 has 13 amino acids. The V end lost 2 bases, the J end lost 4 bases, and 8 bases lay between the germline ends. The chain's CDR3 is CASSLTGSYGYTF. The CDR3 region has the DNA TGTGCCAGCAGCTTAACAGGATCCTATGGCTACACCTTC.

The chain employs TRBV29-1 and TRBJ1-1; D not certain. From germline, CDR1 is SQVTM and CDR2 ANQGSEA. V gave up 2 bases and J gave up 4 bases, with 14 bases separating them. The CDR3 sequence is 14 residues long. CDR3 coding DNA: TGCAGCGTTGAACGAGGGCAGAGAGGCACTGAAGCTTTCTTT. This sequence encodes CSVERGQRGTEAFF.

In DNA form, the CDR3 reads TGCGCCAGCAGCTTGGATGGGCGGACTCAAGAGACCCAGTACTTC. Amino acid sequence: CASSLDGRTQETQYF. V is TRBV5-1 and J is TRBJ2-5, with a possible D match to TRBD2 (5 bases). V was shortened by 0 bases and J by 2 bases, with 11 bases between the two germline ends. Germline CDR1 SGHRS, CDR2 YFSETQ. The CDR3 is 15 amino acids.

CDR3 amino acids: CASSSPGQMNTGELFF. The CDR3, as DNA: TGTGCCAGCAGCTCACCGGGACAAATGAACACCGGGGAGCTGTTTTTT. The V gene is TRBV7-9, the J gene TRBJ2-2; D is perhaps TRBD1 (6 bases). The germline CDR1 and CDR2 sequences are SEHNR and FQNEAQ (reference sequence). V lost 4 bases, J lost 1 base, and 13 bases lay in between. The length of the CDR3 is 16 residues.

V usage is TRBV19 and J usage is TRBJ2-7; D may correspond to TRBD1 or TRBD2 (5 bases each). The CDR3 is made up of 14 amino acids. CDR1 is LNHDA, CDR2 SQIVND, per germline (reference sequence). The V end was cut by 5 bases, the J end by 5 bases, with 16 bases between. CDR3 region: CASSPNFLGDEQYF. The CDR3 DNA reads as TGTGCCAGTAGTCCAAACTTCTTGGGGGACGAGCAGTACTTC. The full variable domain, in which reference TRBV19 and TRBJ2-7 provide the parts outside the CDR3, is DGGITQSPKYLFRKEGQNVTLSCEQNLNHDAMYWYRQDPGQGLRLIYYSQIVNDFQKGDIAEGYSVSREKKESFPLTVTSAQKNPTAFYLCASSPNFLGDEQYFGPGTRLTVT.

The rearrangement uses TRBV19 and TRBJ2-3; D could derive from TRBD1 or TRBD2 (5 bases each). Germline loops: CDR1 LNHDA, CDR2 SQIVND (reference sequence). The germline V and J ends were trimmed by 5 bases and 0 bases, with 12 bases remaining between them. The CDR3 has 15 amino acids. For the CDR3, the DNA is TGTGCCAGTAGTGGAGCCGGGACGAGCACAGATACGCAGTATTTT. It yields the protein CASSGAGTSTDTQYF.